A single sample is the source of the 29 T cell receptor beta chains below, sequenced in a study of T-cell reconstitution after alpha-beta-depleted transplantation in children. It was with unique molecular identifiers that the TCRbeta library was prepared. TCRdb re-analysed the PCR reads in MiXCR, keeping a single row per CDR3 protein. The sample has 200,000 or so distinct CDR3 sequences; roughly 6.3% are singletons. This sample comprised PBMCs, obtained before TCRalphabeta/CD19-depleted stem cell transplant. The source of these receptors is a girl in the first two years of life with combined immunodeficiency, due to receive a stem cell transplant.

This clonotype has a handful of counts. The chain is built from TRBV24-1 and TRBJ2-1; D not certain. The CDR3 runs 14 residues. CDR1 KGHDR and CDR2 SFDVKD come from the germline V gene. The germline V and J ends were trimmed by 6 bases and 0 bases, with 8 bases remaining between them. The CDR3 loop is CATSPEFSYNEQFF. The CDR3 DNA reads TGTGCCACCAGTCCGGAATTCTCCTACAATGAGCAGTTCTTC.

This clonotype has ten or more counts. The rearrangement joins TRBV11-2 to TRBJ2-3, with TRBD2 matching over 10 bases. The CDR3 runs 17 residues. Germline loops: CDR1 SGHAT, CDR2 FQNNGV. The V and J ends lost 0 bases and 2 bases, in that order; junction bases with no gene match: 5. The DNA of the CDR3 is TGTGCCAGCAGCTTAGAAGCGGGGGGGCCCCCCACAGATACGCAGTATTTT. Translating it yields CASSLEAGGPPTDTQYF.

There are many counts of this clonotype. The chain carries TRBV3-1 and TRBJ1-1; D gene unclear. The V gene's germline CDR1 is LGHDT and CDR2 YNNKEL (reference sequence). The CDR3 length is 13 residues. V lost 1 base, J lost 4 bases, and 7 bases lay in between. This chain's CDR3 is CASSQGPFTEAFF. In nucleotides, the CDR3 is TGTGCCAGCAGCCAAGGGCCTTTCACTGAAGCTTTCTTT.

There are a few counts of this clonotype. For the CDR3, the DNA is TGTGCCAGTAGTATATTAGGATCGGCAACTCGAATACCTGAAGCTTTCTTT. This codes for CASSILGSATRIPEAFF. The rearrangement links TRBV19 to TRBJ1-1; D gene uncertain. The CDR3 loop spans 17 amino acids. Germline CDR1 reads LNHDA; CDR2 reads SQIVND (reference sequence). Trimming stripped 2 bases from V and 6 bases from J, with 22 bases between.

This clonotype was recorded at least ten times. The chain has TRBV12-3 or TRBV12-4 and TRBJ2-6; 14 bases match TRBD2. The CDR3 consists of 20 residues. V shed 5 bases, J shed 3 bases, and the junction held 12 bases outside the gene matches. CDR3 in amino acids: CASSRPRLAGGPSGANVLTF. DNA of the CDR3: TGTGCCAGCAGTCGACCTCGACTAGCGGGAGGGCCAAGTGGGGCCAACGTCCTGACTTTC.

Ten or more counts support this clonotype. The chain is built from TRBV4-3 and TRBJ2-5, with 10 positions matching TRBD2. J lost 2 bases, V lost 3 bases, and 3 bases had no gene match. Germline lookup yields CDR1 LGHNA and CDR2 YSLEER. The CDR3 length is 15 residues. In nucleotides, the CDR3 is TGCGCCAGCAGCCACGGGACTAGCGAACAAGAGACCCAGTACTTC. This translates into CASSHGTSEQETQYF.

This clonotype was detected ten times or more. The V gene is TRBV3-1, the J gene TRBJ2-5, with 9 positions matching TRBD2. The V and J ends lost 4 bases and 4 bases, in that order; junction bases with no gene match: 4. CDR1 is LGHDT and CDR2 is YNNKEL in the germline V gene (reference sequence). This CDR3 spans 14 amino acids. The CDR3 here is CASSRGLAIETQYF. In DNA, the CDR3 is TGTGCCAGCAGCCGGGGACTAGCTATAGAGACCCAGTACTTC.

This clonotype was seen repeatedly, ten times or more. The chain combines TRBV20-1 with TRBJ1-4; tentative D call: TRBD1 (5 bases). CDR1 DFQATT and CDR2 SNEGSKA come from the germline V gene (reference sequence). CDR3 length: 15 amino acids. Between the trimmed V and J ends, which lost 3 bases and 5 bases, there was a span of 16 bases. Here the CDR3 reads CSARPPGRLNEKLFF. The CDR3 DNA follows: TGCAGTGCTAGGCCTCCGGGACGGCTAAATGAAAAACTGTTTTTT.

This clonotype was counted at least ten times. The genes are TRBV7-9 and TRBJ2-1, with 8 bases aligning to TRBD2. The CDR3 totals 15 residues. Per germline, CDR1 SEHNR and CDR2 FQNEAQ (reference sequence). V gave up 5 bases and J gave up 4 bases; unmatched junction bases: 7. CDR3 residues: CASSPRGGVYNEQFF. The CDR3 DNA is TGTGCCAGCAGCCCCCGGGGGGGGGTGTACAATGAGCAGTTCTTC.

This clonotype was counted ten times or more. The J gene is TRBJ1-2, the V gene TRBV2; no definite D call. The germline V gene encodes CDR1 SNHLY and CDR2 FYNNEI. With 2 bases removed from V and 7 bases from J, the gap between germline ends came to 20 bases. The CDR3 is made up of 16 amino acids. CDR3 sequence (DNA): TGTGCCAGCAGTGAAAGGGCCTCCGGGAGGGCCGCTGGCTACACCTTC. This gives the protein CASSERASGRAAGYTF.

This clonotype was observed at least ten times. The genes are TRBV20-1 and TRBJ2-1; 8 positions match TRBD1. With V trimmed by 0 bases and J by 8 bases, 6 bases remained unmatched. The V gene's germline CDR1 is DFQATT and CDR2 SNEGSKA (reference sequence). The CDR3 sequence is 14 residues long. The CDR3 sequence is CSARDNRQGHEQFF. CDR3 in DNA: TGCAGTGCTAGAGATAACAGACAGGGGCATGAGCAGTTCTTC.

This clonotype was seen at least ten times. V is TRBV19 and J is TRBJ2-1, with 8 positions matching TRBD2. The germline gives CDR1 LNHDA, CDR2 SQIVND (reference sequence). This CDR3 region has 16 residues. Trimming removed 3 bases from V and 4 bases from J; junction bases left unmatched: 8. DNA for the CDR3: TGTGCCAGTAGTATCGGTACCGGGGGGGCATACAATGAGCAGTTCTTC. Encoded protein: CASSIGTGGAYNEQFF. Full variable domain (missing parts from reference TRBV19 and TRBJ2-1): DGGITQSPKYLFRKEGQNVTLSCEQNLNHDAMYWYRQDPGQGLRLIYYSQIVNDFQKGDIAEGYSVSREKKESFPLTVTSAQKNPTAFYLCASSIGTGGAYNEQFFGPGTRLTVL.

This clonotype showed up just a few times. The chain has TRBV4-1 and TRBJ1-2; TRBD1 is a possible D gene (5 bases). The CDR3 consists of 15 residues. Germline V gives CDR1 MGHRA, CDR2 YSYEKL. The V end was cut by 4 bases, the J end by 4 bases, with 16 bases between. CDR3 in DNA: TGCGCCAGCAGCCCCGGCGGGGCAGGCCTCTATGGCTACACCTTC. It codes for CASSPGGAGLYGYTF.

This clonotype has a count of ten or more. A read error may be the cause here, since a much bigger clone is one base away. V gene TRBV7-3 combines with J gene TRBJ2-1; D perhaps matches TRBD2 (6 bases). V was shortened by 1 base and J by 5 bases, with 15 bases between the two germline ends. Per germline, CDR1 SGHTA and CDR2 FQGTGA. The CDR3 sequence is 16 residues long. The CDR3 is CASSLIGGRTHNEQFF. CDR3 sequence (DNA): TGTGCCAGCAGCTTAATAGGAGGGAGGACCCACAATGAGCAGTTCTTC.

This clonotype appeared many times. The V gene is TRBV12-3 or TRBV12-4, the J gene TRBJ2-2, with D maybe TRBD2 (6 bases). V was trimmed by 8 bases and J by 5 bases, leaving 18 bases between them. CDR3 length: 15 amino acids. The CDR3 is CASSMSGTLTGELFF. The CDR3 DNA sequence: TGTGCCAGCTCAATGTCTGGGACTTTGACCGGGGAGCTGTTTTTT.

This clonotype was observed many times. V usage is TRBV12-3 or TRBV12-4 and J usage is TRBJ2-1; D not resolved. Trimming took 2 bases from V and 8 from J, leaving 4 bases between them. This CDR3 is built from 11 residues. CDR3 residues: CASSLSHEQFF. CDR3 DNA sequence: TGTGCCAGCAGTTTATCCCATGAGCAGTTCTTC.

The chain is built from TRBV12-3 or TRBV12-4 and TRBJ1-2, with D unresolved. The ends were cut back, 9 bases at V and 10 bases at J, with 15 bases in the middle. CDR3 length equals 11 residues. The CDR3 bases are TGTGCCAGTTCGGAGAGCAGGCACTACACCTTC. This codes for CASSESRHYTF.

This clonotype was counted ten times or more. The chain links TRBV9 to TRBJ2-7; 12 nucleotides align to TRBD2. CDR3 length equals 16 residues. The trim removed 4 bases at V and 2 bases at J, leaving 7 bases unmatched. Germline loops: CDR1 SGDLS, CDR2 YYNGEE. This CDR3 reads CASSLTTSGSPYEQYF. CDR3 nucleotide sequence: TGTGCCAGCAGCTTAACGACTAGCGGGAGCCCCTACGAGCAGTACTTC.

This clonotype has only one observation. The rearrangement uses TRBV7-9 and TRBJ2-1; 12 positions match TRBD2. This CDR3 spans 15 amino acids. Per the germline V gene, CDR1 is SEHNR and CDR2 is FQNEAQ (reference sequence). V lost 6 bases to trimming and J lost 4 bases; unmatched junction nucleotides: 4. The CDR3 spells CASSSGLAGYNEQFF. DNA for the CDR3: TGTGCCAGCAGTTCGGGACTAGCGGGTTACAATGAGCAGTTCTTC.

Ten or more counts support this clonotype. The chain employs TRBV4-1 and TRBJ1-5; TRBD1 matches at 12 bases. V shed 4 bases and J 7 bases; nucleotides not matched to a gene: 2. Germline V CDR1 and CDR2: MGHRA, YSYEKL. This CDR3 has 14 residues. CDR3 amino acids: CASSPGTGGQPQHF. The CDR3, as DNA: TGCGCCAGCAGCCCTGGGACAGGGGGCCAGCCCCAGCATTTT.

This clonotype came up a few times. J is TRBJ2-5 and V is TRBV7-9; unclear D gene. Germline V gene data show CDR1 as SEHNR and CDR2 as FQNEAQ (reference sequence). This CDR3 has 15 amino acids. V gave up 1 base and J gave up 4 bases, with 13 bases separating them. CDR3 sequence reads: CASSLELYASETQYF. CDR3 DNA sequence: TGTGCCAGCAGCTTAGAATTGTACGCCTCAGAGACCCAGTACTTC.

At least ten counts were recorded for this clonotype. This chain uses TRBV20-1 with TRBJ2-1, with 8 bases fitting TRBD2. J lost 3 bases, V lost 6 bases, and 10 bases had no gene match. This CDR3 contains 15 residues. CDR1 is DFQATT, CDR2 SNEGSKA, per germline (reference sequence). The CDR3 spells CSASSGAGYYNEQFF. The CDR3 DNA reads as TGCAGTGCCAGTAGCGGGGCTGGGTACTACAATGAGCAGTTCTTC.

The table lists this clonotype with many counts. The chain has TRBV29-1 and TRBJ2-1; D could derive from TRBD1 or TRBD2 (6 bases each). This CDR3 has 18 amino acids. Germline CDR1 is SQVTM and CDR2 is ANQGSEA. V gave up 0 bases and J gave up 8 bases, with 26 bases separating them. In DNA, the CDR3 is TGCAGCGTTGAAGAAGGGGGGTCTAGTTCCTCTGTCGCCTATGAGCAGTTCTTC. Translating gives CSVEEGGSSSSVAYEQFF.

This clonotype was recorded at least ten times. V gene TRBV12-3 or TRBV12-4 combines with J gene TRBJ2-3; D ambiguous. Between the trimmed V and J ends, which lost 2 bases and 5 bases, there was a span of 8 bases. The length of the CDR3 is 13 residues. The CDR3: CASSLLARDTQYF. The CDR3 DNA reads TGTGCCAGCAGTTTATTGGCTCGAGATACGCAGTATTTT.

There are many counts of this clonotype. CDR3 sequence (DNA): TGCGCCAGCAGCCCGGGGACTAGAGACACAGATACGCAGTATTTT. It encodes CASSPGTRDTDTQYF. The chain employs TRBV4-3 and TRBJ2-3; 8 bases are shared with TRBD2. The V gene end was trimmed by 4 bases and the J gene end by 2 bases; junction bases not matched to a gene: 5. The CDR3 totals 15 residues. Germline-derived CDR1 and CDR2 are LGHNA and YSLEER.

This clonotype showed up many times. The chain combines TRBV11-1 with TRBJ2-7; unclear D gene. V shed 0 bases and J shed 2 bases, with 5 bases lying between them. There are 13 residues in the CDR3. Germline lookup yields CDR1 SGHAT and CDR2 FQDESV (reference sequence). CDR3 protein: CASSLARTYEQYF. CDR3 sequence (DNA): TGTGCCAGCAGCTTAGCGAGAACCTACGAGCAGTACTTC.

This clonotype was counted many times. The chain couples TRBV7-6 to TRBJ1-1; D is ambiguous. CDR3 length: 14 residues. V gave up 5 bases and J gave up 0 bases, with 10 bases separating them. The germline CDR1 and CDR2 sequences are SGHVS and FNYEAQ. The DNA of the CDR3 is TGTGCCAGCAGCCCCGGAGGAATGAACACTGAAGCTTTCTTT. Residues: CASSPGGMNTEAFF.

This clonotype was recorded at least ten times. The CDR3 bases are TGTGCCAGCAGTTGGCCCGGGACAGGTAACCCTGAAGCTTTCTTT. Translation: CASSWPGTGNPEAFF. This chain links TRBV28 with TRBJ1-1; 8 bases map to TRBD1. With V trimmed by 4 bases and J by 6 bases, 10 bases remained unmatched. In germline, CDR1 is MDHEN, CDR2 SYDVKM. The CDR3 has 15 amino acids.

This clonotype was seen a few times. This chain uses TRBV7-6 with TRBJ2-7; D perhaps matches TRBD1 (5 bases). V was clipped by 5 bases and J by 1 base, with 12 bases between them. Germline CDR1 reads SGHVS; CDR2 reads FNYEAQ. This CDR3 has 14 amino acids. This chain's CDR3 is CASSLGHASYEQYF. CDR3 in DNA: TGTGCCAGCAGCCTCGGACACGCGTCCTACGAGCAGTACTTC.